These T cell receptor beta chains were read from a single sample in a study of naive and memory T cell subsets. Via MiXCR, TCRdb re-called the UMI-ligation and nested PCR reads, giving one row per CDR3 protein. The sample records around 160,000 distinct CDR3 sequences, roughly 22% being singletons. Sequenced: naive CD4+ T cells from blood. The source is a human donor in good health. The CDR3 runs from the conserved cysteine through the conserved F or W. Fields, in order: V gene, clone size, J gene, D gene, CDR3 protein, CDR3 DNA. D genes are given only for firm matches. A clone size is listed for some rows: how often the clone was seen (once, few, many), or a class if it is expanded.

TRBV5-6,-,TRBJ2-2,TRBD2,CASSLAPLAVGELFF,TGTGCCAGCAGCTTGGCCCCACTAGCGGTCGGGGAGCTGTTTTTT
TRBV28,many,TRBJ2-1,TRBD2,CASSSGTSGPESSYNEQFF,TGTGCCAGCAGCTCCGGGACTAGCGGACCGGAAAGCTCCTACAATGAGCAGTTCTTC
TRBV3-1,-,TRBJ2-7,-,CASSPMPYEQYF,TGTGCCAGCAGCCCGATGCCCTACGAGCAGTACTTC
TRBV5-6,once,TRBJ2-7,TRBD1,CASRGTGGRGKYYEQYF,TGTGCCAGCAGGGGGACAGGGGGCAGGGGCAAATACTACGAGCAGTACTTC
TRBV5-6,many,TRBJ2-1,-,CASSFSGTFSSYNEQFF,TGTGCCAGCAGCTTTTCGGGGACTTTCTCCTCCTACAATGAGCAGTTCTTC
TRBV30,many,TRBJ1-1,-,CAWSYEGRNTEAFF,TGTGCCTGGAGTTACGAAGGGAGGAACACTGAAGCTTTCTTT
TRBV5-6,-,TRBJ2-6,-,CASSTGPQAGANVLTF,TGTGCCAGCAGCACCGGGCCGCAAGCTGGGGCCAACGTCCTGACTTTC
TRBV6-5,few,TRBJ2-7,TRBD1,CASSISLQGVAYEQYF,TGTGCCAGCAGTATTAGTTTACAGGGGGTGGCCTACGAGCAGTACTTC
TRBV6-2/TRBV6-3,few,TRBJ1-2,-,CASSYSVVGYTF,TGTGCCAGCAGTTACTCCGTAGTCGGCTACACCTTC
TRBV7-8,few,TRBJ1-2,-,CASRKTENYGYTF,TGTGCCAGCAGGAAAACAGAAAACTATGGCTACACCTTC
TRBV7-2,-,TRBJ2-1,TRBD2,CASSQMRGRSYNEQFF,TGTGCCAGCAGCCAGATGCGCGGGAGGTCCTACAATGAGCAGTTCTTC
TRBV12-3/TRBV12-4,many,TRBJ1-2,TRBD1,CASSPGQGLDGYTF,TGTGCCAGCAGTCCCGGACAGGGGTTGGATGGCTACACCTTC
TRBV9,-,TRBJ2-1,-,CASSVVTGTYNEQFF,TGTGCCAGCAGCGTAGTTACAGGAACTTACAATGAGCAGTTCTTC
TRBV12-3/TRBV12-4,few,TRBJ2-2,TRBD2,CATKRENTGELFF,TGTGCCACAAAGCGGGAAAACACCGGGGAGCTGTTTTTT
TRBV27,-,TRBJ2-6,-,CASSSVRSSGTNVLTF,TGTGCCAGCAGTTCGGTCAGATCCTCTGGGACCAACGTCCTGACTTTC
TRBV12-5,many,TRBJ2-7,TRBD1,CASGPGTGGSYEQYF,TGTGCTAGTGGACCCGGGACAGGGGGCTCCTACGAGCAGTACTTC
TRBV6-2/TRBV6-3,-,TRBJ1-5,TRBD1,CASRQPGQSNQPQHF,TGTGCCAGCAGACAACCGGGACAGAGCAATCAGCCCCAGCATTTT
TRBV15,-,TRBJ2-2,TRBD2,CATSRLAAIGELFF,TGTGCCACCAGCCGTCTAGCGGCGATCGGGGAGCTGTTTTTT
TRBV27,few,TRBJ1-5,-,CASRMSDRHQPQHF,TGTGCCAGCCGGATGAGTGACAGGCATCAGCCCCAGCATTTT
TRBV5-6,-,TRBJ2-1,TRBD1,CASSLTGQAVPDEQFF,TGTGCCAGCAGCTTGACGGGACAGGCAGTCCCCGATGAGCAGTTCTTC
TRBV27,-,TRBJ1-1,TRBD1,CASSTGTVNTEAFF,TGTGCCAGCAGTACGGGGACAGTCAACACTGAAGCTTTCTTT
TRBV6-6,many,TRBJ2-1,-,CASSYSARHNEQFF,TGTGCCAGCAGTTACAGCGCCAGACACAATGAGCAGTTCTTC
TRBV12-3/TRBV12-4,-,TRBJ1-5,-,CASSETTGHNQPQHF,TGTGCCAGCAGCGAAACAACAGGGCACAATCAGCCCCAGCATTTT
TRBV7-2,few,TRBJ2-5,-,CASSLWAVETQYF,TGTGCCAGCAGCCTCTGGGCGGTTGAGACCCAGTACTTC
TRBV2,-,TRBJ2-3,-,CASSPFPGPDTQYF,TGTGCCAGCAGCCCCTTCCCGGGACCAGATACGCAGTATTTT
TRBV5-5,many,TRBJ1-1,-,CASRTDFPRTEAFF,TGTGCCAGCAGGACGGACTTCCCGAGGACTGAAGCTTTCTTT
TRBV5-4,few,TRBJ1-1,-,CASSLATFRQVEAFF,TGTGCCAGCAGCTTGGCCACTTTCAGACAGGTTGAAGCTTTCTTT
TRBV9,few,TRBJ1-2,-,CASSSRSENGYTF,TGTGCCAGCAGCTCGCGGAGCGAGAATGGCTACACCTTC
TRBV29-1,-,TRBJ1-2,TRBD1,CSVSGTGSRVRGYTF,TGCAGCGTTTCCGGGACAGGCTCCCGCGTACGAGGCTACACCTTC
TRBV6-1,few,TRBJ2-1,TRBD2,CASSEYGGRYNEQFF,TGTGCCAGCAGTGAATACGGCGGGAGGTACAATGAGCAGTTCTTC
TRBV18,-,TRBJ2-1,TRBD2,CASSPGGVENEQFF,TGTGCCAGCTCACCCGGGGGGGTTGAGAATGAGCAGTTCTTC
TRBV14,-,TRBJ1-2,-,CASSQASVGGRKDGYTF,TGTGCCAGCAGCCAAGCTTCGGTGGGGGGGCGAAAGGATGGCTACACCTTC
TRBV15,few,TRBJ2-1,-,CATSRAKHWNYNEQFF,TGTGCCACCAGCAGAGCTAAACATTGGAACTACAATGAGCAGTTCTTC
TRBV6-5,-,TRBJ2-4,TRBD2,CASRGRREGRRNIQYF,TGTGCCAGCAGGGGAAGAAGGGAGGGCCGGAGGAACATTCAGTACTTC
TRBV24-1,-,TRBJ1-5,-,CATSDPGGVQPQHF,TGTGCCACCAGTGATCCGGGGGGGGTCCAGCCCCAGCATTTT
TRBV7-2,-,TRBJ2-3,TRBD2,CASSLEGGPADTQYF,TGTGCCAGCAGCTTAGAGGGAGGGCCGGCAGATACGCAGTATTTT
TRBV19,few,TRBJ2-2,-,CASRRAGELFF,TGTGCCAGTAGACGGGCCGGGGAGCTGTTTTTT
TRBV28,-,TRBJ2-7,TRBD1,CASSFRGRVYEQYF,TGTGCCAGCAGTTTCAGGGGGAGAGTCTACGAGCAGTACTTC
TRBV5-1,-,TRBJ2-7,TRBD1,CASSFGGGQGAFEQYF,TGCGCCAGCAGCTTTGGCGGGGGACAGGGGGCGTTCGAGCAGTACTTC
TRBV6-5,-,TRBJ2-1,TRBD2,CASSRLAGEYNEQFF,TGTGCCAGCAGCCGACTAGCGGGAGAATACAATGAGCAGTTCTTC
TRBV29-1,-,TRBJ2-7,TRBD1,CSVEDRDEQYF,TGCAGCGTCGAGGACAGGGACGAGCAGTACTTC
TRBV11-2,-,TRBJ2-1,-,CASSPLAYNEQFF,TGTGCCAGCAGCCCTCTAGCTTACAATGAGCAGTTCTTC